These 26 T cell receptor beta chains were all obtained from the same sample, sequenced in a study of PD-1 blockade in classical Hodgkin lymphoma. The time point was: cycle 4 day 1 (C4D1), after more than five weeks of nivolumab. Patients all relapsed after autologous stem cell transplantation, and there was variation in brentuximab vedotin exposure. TCRdb keeps only in-frame clones here, not all; method: immunoSEQ multiplex PCR. Of tens of thousands of clones listed, about 89% are singletons. The sample consisted of peripheral blood mononuclear cells (PBMCs), taken before the fourth cycle of nivolumab. These receptors all come from a human donor with classical Hodgkin lymphoma.

The V and J genes are TRBV2 and TRBJ1-4; TRBD1 agrees at 7 bases. Germline-derived CDR1 and CDR2 are SNHLY and FYNNEI. The CDR3 is made up of 15 amino acids. The ends lost 6 bases at V and 7 bases at J; junction bases unmatched: 11. This CDR3 is CASSPGTDVSEKLFF. Here the CDR3 DNA reads TGTGCCAGCAGCCCTGGGACAGATGTCTCTGAAAAACTGTTTTTT. Full variable domain (outside the CDR3, taken from reference TRBV2 and TRBJ1-4): EPEVTQTPSHQVTQMGQEVILRCVPISNHLYFYWYRQILGQKVEFLVSFYNNEISEKSEIFDDQFSVERPDGSNFTLKIRSTKLEDSAMYFCASSPGTDVSEKLFFGSGTQLSVL.

The chain couples TRBV30 to TRBJ1-5; perhaps TRBD1 as D (6 bases). The CDR3 is 13 amino acids. Germline V gene data show CDR1 as GTSNPN and CDR2 as SVGIG (reference sequence). The germline V and J ends were trimmed by 0 bases and 5 bases, with 8 bases remaining between them. The chain's CDR3 is CAWSVHRDQPQHF. Written as DNA, the CDR3 is TGTGCCTGGAGTGTACACAGGGATCAGCCCCAGCATTTT.

The chain links TRBV25-1 to TRBJ1-2, with D unclear. V was trimmed by 0 bases and J by 8 bases, leaving 7 bases between them. CDR3 size: 12 residues. In germline, CDR1 is MGHDK, CDR2 SYGVNS. The CDR3 sequence: CASSEYDLGYTF. The CDR3 DNA sequence: TGTGCCAGCAGTGAATATGACCTCGGCTACACCTTC.

CDR3: CASSEILGVNTEAFF. CDR3 bases: TGTGCCAGCAGTGAAATCTTGGGGGTTAACACTGAAGCTTTCTTT. The V and J genes are TRBV2 and TRBJ1-1, with D maybe TRBD1 (5 bases). There are 15 residues in the CDR3. CDR1 SNHLY and CDR2 FYNNEI come from the germline V gene. Between the trimmed V and J ends, which lost 2 bases and 2 bases, there was a span of 12 bases.

The CDR3 region has the DNA TGTGCCAGCAGCTTAGGGGGAGAGGAGCAGTACTTC. It codes for CASSLGGEEQYF. The genes are TRBV7-6 and TRBJ2-7, with D perhaps TRBD2 (5 bases). Germline CDR1 is SGHVS and CDR2 is FNYEAQ. The CDR3 consists of 12 residues. The germline V and J ends were trimmed by 1 base and 7 bases, with 8 bases remaining between them.

This chain's CDR3 is CASSEYSPQNIQYF. The CDR3 DNA reads TGCGCCAGCAGTGAGTACAGTCCCCAAAACATTCAGTACTTC. The rearrangement links TRBV10-2 to TRBJ2-4; D call uncertain. Deletions cut 1 base from V and 5 bases from J, with 9 bases between. Germline V gene sequence: CDR1 WSHSY, CDR2 SAAADI. The CDR3 totals 14 residues.

This chain joins TRBV11-2 and TRBJ2-1, with D possibly TRBD2 on 6 matching bases. This CDR3 contains 13 residues. Germline-derived CDR1 and CDR2 are SGHAT and FQNNGV. V lost 4 bases to trimming and J lost 9 bases, with 13 bases between them. The CDR3 protein is CASSSLTRAEQFF. The CDR3 DNA reads TGTGCCAGCAGCTCCTTGACTAGAGCTGAGCAGTTCTTC.

The rearrangement links TRBV6-1 to TRBJ2-4; D is unresolved. The germline V and J ends were trimmed by 7 bases and 16 bases, with 23 bases remaining between them. Germline CDR1 MNHNS, CDR2 SASEGT. CDR3 size: 13 residues. CDR3 bases: TGTGCCAGCACCCAAGGGTACCTCCAGGAGAATTACTTC. Its protein is CASTQGYLQENYF.

This chain joins TRBV27 and TRBJ2-1; D might be TRBD1 (6 bases). V was cut by 8 bases and J by 4 bases, with 9 bases left in between. The CDR3 spans 12 residues. The germline V gene has CDR1 MNHEY and CDR2 SMNVEV (reference sequence). The CDR3 here is CASQGRYNEQFF. CDR3 nucleotides: TGTGCCAGCCAGGGGCGGTACAATGAGCAGTTCTTC.

The chain employs TRBV19 and TRBJ1-4, with D unresolved. Germline V CDR1 and CDR2: LNHDA, SQIVND (reference sequence). The CDR3 is made up of 13 amino acids. V lost 9 bases and J lost 8, with 16 bases in between. The DNA of the CDR3 is TGTGCCAGCCCGCGTCACCCTCGGGAAAAACTGTTTTTT. This encodes CASPRHPREKLFF. The full variable domain, with the rest looked up from reference TRBV19 and TRBJ1-4, is DGGITQSPKYLFRKEGQNVTLSCEQNLNHDAMYWYRQDPGQGLRLIYYSQIVNDFQKGDIAEGYSVSREKKESFPLTVTSAQKNPTAFYLCASPRHPREKLFFGSGTQLSVL.

V and J are TRBV18 and TRBJ1-3; no reliable D call. The length of the CDR3 is 15 residues. Germline lookup yields CDR1 KGHSH and CDR2 LQKENI. Trimming shortened V by 3 bases and J by 0 bases, and 9 bases separated the two germline ends. This CDR3 is CASSPLLGSGNTIYF. The CDR3 DNA reads TGTGCCAGCTCACCCCTTTTAGGCTCTGGAAACACCATATATTTT.

The genes are TRBV7-9 and TRBJ2-3; TRBD2 agrees at 11 bases. Germline CDR1 and CDR2: SEHNR and FQNEAQ (reference sequence). The CDR3 spans 16 residues. Trimming at V came to 7 bases and at J to 2 bases, leaving 8 bases not matched to a gene. CDR3 bases: TGTGCCAGCACCTCCGGGACTAGCGGTATCACAGATACGCAGTATTTT. Encoded protein: CASTSGTSGITDTQYF.

The chain uses TRBV7-8 and TRBJ1-4; D not resolved. V lost 5 bases to trimming and J lost 0 bases, with 7 bases between them. Germline CDR1 SGHVS, CDR2 FQNEAQ. This CDR3 is 14 amino acids long. As DNA, the CDR3 is TGTGCCAGCAGCCAAGGATCAACTAATGAAAAACTGTTTTTT. Encoded protein: CASSQGSTNEKLFF.

This sequence joins TRBV7-9 and TRBJ2-5, with a weak D call TRBD1 (6 bases). Germline V lookup: CDR1 SEHNR, CDR2 FQNEAQ (reference sequence). V was shortened by 4 bases and J by 1 base, with 22 bases between the two germline ends. This CDR3 is built from 18 residues. This CDR3 reads CASSSPFLGAKTQETQYF. The CDR3, as DNA: TGTGCCAGCAGCTCACCCTTTTTGGGGGCGAAAACCCAAGAGACCCAGTACTTC.

This clone was seen once. The chain couples TRBV4-1 to TRBJ2-2; the D gene is possibly TRBD2 (5 bases). Germline loops: CDR1 MGHRA, CDR2 YSYEKL. V was trimmed by 0 bases and J by 2 bases, leaving 7 bases between them. This CDR3 region has 15 residues. The CDR3 DNA reads as TGCGCCAGCAGCCAAGACGGGGTTAACACCGGGGAGCTGTTTTTT. Translating gives CASSQDGVNTGELFF.

This chain connects TRBV4-1 to TRBJ2-6; no clear D. CDR3 length equals 19 residues. The germline V gene has CDR1 MGHRA and CDR2 YSYEKL. The germline V and J ends were trimmed by 1 base and 0 bases, with 16 bases remaining between them. This CDR3 is CASSQAEGITTSGANVLTF. The CDR3 nucleotides read TGCGCCAGCAGCCAAGCGGAAGGGATCACCACCTCTGGGGCCAACGTCCTGACTTTC.

The rearrangement links TRBV5-1 to TRBJ2-1; TRBD2 matches at 12 bases. Germline V gives CDR1 SGHRS, CDR2 YFSETQ. J gave up 7 bases and V 2 bases, and 16 bases lay outside the gene matches. This CDR3 region has 19 residues. The CDR3 loop reads CASSLRTSGGLGYPNEQFF. CDR3 DNA sequence: TGCGCCAGCAGCTTAAGAACTAGCGGGGGGCTGGGGTACCCTAATGAGCAGTTCTTC.

This sequence joins TRBV5-4 and TRBJ1-5; D is uncertain. V lost 0 bases, J lost 9 bases, and 7 bases lay in between. This CDR3 contains 12 residues. Germline loops: CDR1 SGHNT, CDR2 YYREEE (reference sequence). CDR3 protein: CASSLGEGPQHF. CDR3 DNA sequence: TGTGCCAGCAGCTTGGGGGAAGGGCCCCAGCATTTT.

The CDR3 coding sequence is TGTGCCAGCTCACCGCCCGACAGGGACGGCAATCAGCCCCAGCATTTT. Translation gives CASSPPDRDGNQPQHF. The chain carries TRBV18 and TRBJ1-5, with 7 nucleotides matching TRBD1. Germline-derived CDR1 and CDR2 are KGHSH and LQKENI. V gave up 3 bases and J gave up 2 bases; unmatched junction bases: 7. The length of the CDR3 is 16 residues.

The rearrangement links TRBV9 to TRBJ2-1; D uncertain. This CDR3 comprises 16 residues. Between the trimmed V and J ends, which lost 0 bases and 3 bases, there was a span of 13 bases. The germline V gene encodes CDR1 SGDLS and CDR2 YYNGEE. As DNA, the CDR3 is TGTGCCAGCAGCGTAGGGCCCTCGAAGGGCTACAATGAGCAGTTCTTC. It codes for CASSVGPSKGYNEQFF.

The CDR3 sequence: CSASNQPQHF. The CDR3 nucleotides read TGCAGTGCTAGCAATCAGCCCCAGCATTTT. The V gene is TRBV20-1, the J gene TRBJ1-5; no clear D gene. Per germline, CDR1 DFQATT and CDR2 SNEGSKA (reference sequence). The V gene lost 3 bases and the J gene lost 3 bases, with 0 bases spanning the gap. The CDR3 runs to 10 residues.

V usage is TRBV7-2 and J usage is TRBJ1-1, with a possible D match to TRBD1 (6 bases). CDR3 size: 14 residues. V lost 3 bases to trimming and J lost 6 bases, with 14 bases between them. Germline CDR1 SGHTA, CDR2 FQGNSA. DNA of the CDR3: TGTGCCAGCAGCTTGAACAGGGCGAGGGCTGAAGCTTTCTTT. Protein product: CASSLNRARAEAFF.

The chain joins TRBV28 to TRBJ2-7; weak D call: TRBD2 (6 bases). The CDR3 sequence is 16 residues long. V lost 2 bases, J lost 3 bases, and 17 bases lay in between. The germline CDR1 and CDR2 sequences are MDHEN and SYDVKM. CDR3 region: CASSLAPGGAFYEQYF. CDR3 coding DNA: TGTGCCAGCAGTTTAGCTCCCGGCGGGGCGTTCTACGAGCAGTACTTC. Based on the CDR3 plus reference TRBV28 and TRBJ2-7, the full variable domain is DVKVTQSSRYLVKRTGEKVFLECVQDMDHENMFWYRQDPGLGLRLIYFSYDVKMKEKGDIPEGYSVSREKKERFSLILESASTNQTSMYLCASSLAPGGAFYEQYFGPGTRLTVT.

The rearrangement joins TRBV6-1 to TRBJ2-7, with unresolved D. Per the germline V gene, CDR1 is MNHNS and CDR2 is SASEGT. The CDR3 contains 15 residues. The V and J ends lost 1 base and 1 base respectively, with 11 bases between them. The CDR3 reads CASSEGVSLSYEQYF. The CDR3 coding sequence is TGTGCCAGCAGTGAAGGTGTCAGCCTGTCCTACGAGCAGTACTTC.

This clone has a handful of counts. The rearrangement links TRBV10-3 to TRBJ1-1; D not certain. The germline V gene encodes CDR1 ENHRY and CDR2 SYGVKD. V was trimmed by 4 bases and J by 8 bases, leaving 8 bases between them. This CDR3 spans 11 amino acids. CDR3 bases: TGTGCCATCAGTGCCGCACAGGAAGCTTTCTTT. Translated, it gives CAISAAQEAFF.

This chain uses TRBV2 with TRBJ2-7; TRBD2 matches 7 bases. CDR3 length equals 16 residues. V dropped 6 bases and J dropped 3; count of bases not matched to a gene: 14. Germline V gene lookup returns CDR1 SNHLY and CDR2 FYNNEI. CDR3 DNA: TGTGCCAGCAGCCCGGGGGGTTGGGGCGAGGGCTACGAGCAGTACTTC. Amino acids: CASSPGGWGEGYEQYF.